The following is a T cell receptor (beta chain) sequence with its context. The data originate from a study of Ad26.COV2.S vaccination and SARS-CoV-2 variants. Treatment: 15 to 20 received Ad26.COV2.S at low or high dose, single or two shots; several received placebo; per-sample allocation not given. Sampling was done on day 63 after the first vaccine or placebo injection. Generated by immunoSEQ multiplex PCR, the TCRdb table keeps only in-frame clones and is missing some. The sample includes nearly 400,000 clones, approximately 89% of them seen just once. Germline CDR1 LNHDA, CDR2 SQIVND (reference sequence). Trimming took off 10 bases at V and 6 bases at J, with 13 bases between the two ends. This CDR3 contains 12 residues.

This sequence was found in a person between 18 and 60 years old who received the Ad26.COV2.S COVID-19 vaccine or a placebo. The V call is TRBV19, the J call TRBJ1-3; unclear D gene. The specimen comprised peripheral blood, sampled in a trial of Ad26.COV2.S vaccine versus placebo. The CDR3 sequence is CATMWGENTIYF. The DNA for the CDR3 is TGTGCCACAATGTGGGGTGAAAACACCATATATTTT.